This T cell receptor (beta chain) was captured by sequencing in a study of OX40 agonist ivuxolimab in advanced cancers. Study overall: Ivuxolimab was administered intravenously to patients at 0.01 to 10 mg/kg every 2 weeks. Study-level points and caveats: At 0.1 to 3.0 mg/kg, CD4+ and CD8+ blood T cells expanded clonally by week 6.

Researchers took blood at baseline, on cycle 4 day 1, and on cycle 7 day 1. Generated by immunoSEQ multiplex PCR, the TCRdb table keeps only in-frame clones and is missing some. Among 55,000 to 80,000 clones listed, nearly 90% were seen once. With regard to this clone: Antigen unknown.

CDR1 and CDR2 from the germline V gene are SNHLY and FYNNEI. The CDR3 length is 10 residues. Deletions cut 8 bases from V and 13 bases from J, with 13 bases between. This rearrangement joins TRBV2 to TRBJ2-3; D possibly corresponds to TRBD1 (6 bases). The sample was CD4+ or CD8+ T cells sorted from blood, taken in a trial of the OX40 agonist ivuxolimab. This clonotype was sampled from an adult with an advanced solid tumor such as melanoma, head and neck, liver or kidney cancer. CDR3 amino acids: CASEDSYEYF. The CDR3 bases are TGTGCCAGCGAGGACAGTTACGAGTATTTT.